A selection of T cell receptor beta chains follows, all from one sample in a study of blood T cell repertoires in COVID-19. Assay used: immunoSEQ multiplex PCR; TCRdb lists only in-frame clones, some missing. The sample lists a few hundred thousand clones; over 65% were seen once. What was sequenced was peripheral blood. All receptors come from a woman of 80 years or more with acute or convalescent COVID-19. CDR3s include the opening cysteine and the closing phenylalanine or tryptophan. D genes are given only for firm matches. Some rows have no size entry. The others give once, few or many, or a class for an expanded clone.

DNA,CDR3,size,J,D,V
TGTGCCAGCAGCTTAGATGATCGGGGGAGCTCCTATAATTCACCCCTCCACTTT,CASSLDDRGSSYNSPLHF,-,TRBJ1-6,-,TRBV11-2
TGTGCCAGTAGTATCGGGACAGGGAGGACGAACACCGGGGAGCTGTTTTTT,CASSIGTGRTNTGELFF,-,TRBJ2-2,TRBD1,TRBV19
TGTGCCAGCAGCCAGTCTCAGGGGACACCCCGGCGGGCCAATCAGCCCCAGCATTTT,CASSQSQGTPRRANQPQHF,-,TRBJ1-5,-,TRBV3-1/TRBV3-2
TGTGCCAGCAGAGGACAGGACTCCTACGAGCAGTACTTC,CASRGQDSYEQYF,-,TRBJ2-7,TRBD1,TRBV5-6
TGTGCCAGCAGTCCAGGGGGGGACAGGGGGTCTGAAAAACTGTTTTTT,CASSPGGDRGSEKLFF,-,TRBJ1-4,TRBD1,TRBV28
TGTGCCAGCAGCCCCTCAGGGGGAAATGAAGCTTTCTTT,CASSPSGGNEAFF,-,TRBJ1-1,TRBD1,TRBV7-9
TGTGCCAGCAGTCGCAGGATTCCTGGAAACACCATATATTTT,CASSRRIPGNTIYF,once,TRBJ1-3,-,TRBV6-2/TRBV6-3
TGTGCCACCAGCAGAGGAAACAGGGGTGGATGGGAGACCCAGTACTTC,CATSRGNRGGWETQYF,-,TRBJ2-5,TRBD1,TRBV15
TGCGCCAGCAGCTTCCGCGGGGCGGGGGGCTACACCTTC,CASSFRGAGGYTF,-,TRBJ1-2,-,TRBV5-1
TGTGCCAGCAGCCAAACGGGACTAAACTCCGAGCAGTACTTC,CASSQTGLNSEQYF,few,TRBJ2-7,TRBD2,TRBV4-2
TGCGCCAGCAGCTGGGGACTAACAGCCACTCCTAGCACAGATACGCAGTATTTT,CASSWGLTATPSTDTQYF,-,TRBJ2-3,TRBD2,TRBV5-1
TGTGCCAGCAGCGTAGGTAGCCCGGCTGAAAAACTGTTTTTT,CASSVGSPAEKLFF,-,TRBJ1-4,-,TRBV9
TGCGCCAGCAGCCAAGGCCAAAGCGTGGCTTTCTTT,CASSQGQSVAFF,-,TRBJ1-1,-,TRBV4-1
TGTGCCAGCCTCCAGGTTCTCACTGAAGCTTTCTTT,CASLQVLTEAFF,-,TRBJ1-1,-,TRBV2
TGTGCCAGCAGCTTATACAGCAACTACGAGCAGTACTTC,CASSLYSNYEQYF,-,TRBJ2-7,-,TRBV11-3
TGTGCCAGCAGCCAAGGAGAGACAGCCTTGCATTTT,CASSQGETALHF,-,TRBJ1-5,-,TRBV3-1/TRBV3-2
TGTGCCAGCAGCTTGGGGAGCAGCTATGGCTACACCTTC,CASSLGSSYGYTF,-,TRBJ1-2,-,TRBV5-4
TGCGCCAGCAGCAAATCCGGACAGGAGGTTGGCTACGAGCAGTACTTC,CASSKSGQEVGYEQYF,-,TRBJ2-7,TRBD1,TRBV5-1
TGTGCCAGCAGTCTCGCGGGGAGGTTGAGGTACACTGAAGCTTTCTTT,CASSLAGRLRYTEAFF,-,TRBJ1-1,-,TRBV27
TGTGCCAGTAGTCTGACCGGGACTAGCGGGAGCTATGAGCAGTTCTTC,CASSLTGTSGSYEQFF,-,TRBJ2-1,TRBD2,TRBV19
TGTGCCAGCAGTACCGGACTGAACTCTGGAAACACCATATATTTT,CASSTGLNSGNTIYF,-,TRBJ1-3,-,TRBV25-1
TGTGCCAGCAGTCTCGGGTCACTCCCCGTCCCCGGGGAGCTGTTTTTT,CASSLGSLPVPGELFF,-,TRBJ2-2,-,TRBV27
TGTGCCAGCAGCTTAAGTCAGGGTATAGCGGGATCACCCCTCCACTTT,CASSLSQGIAGSPLHF,-,TRBJ1-6,-,TRBV7-2
TGTGCCAGCAGCCAAGATAGAAGTTGGGCTTTCTTT,CASSQDRSWAFF,-,TRBJ1-1,-,TRBV4-2
TGTGCCAGCAGTCCCCTGACAGGGGGCTTGGAGACCCAGTACTTC,CASSPLTGGLETQYF,-,TRBJ2-5,TRBD1,TRBV28
TGCGCCAGCAGCTTGGTGGCGGGGGGAGGGAATGAGCAGTTCTTC,CASSLVAGGGNEQFF,-,TRBJ2-1,TRBD2,TRBV5-1
TGTGCCAGCTCACCTACTATCGGCTCGCTGAGCACCCAGTACTTC,CASSPTIGSLSTQYF,-,TRBJ2-5,-,TRBV18
TGTGCCAGCAGCTTATTGTCGTACACCGGGGAGCTGTTTTTT,CASSLLSYTGELFF,few,TRBJ2-2,-,TRBV7-9
TGCAGCGCTAAATCACAGGGCGGCAATCAGCCCCAGCATTTT,CSAKSQGGNQPQHF,-,TRBJ1-5,-,TRBV29-1
TGTGCCAGCGAAAGGCCGGGGAACAATGAGCAGTTCTTC,CASERPGNNEQFF,-,TRBJ2-1,-,TRBV2
TGCGCCAGCAGCTCCGGGACAGCTTATGAAAAACTGTTTTTT,CASSSGTAYEKLFF,-,TRBJ1-4,TRBD1,TRBV5-1
TGTGCCAGCAGCTCCGGGACTAGCGGGAGCCACAACAATGAGCAGTTCTTC,CASSSGTSGSHNNEQFF,once,TRBJ2-1,TRBD2,TRBV7-9
TGTGCCAGCAGGTCGGGCAATGAGCAGTTCTTC,CASRSGNEQFF,-,TRBJ2-1,-,TRBV7-9
TGTGCCAGCAGCTTACGATGGGGCTCTGGGACCGGGGAGCTGTTTTTT,CASSLRWGSGTGELFF,-,TRBJ2-2,-,TRBV7-9
TGTGCCAGCAGCTTAGGGTCAGGGGCAGTTTCAGGCTATGGCTACACCTTC,CASSLGSGAVSGYGYTF,-,TRBJ1-2,-,TRBV7-2
TGTGCCAGCAGCCATGGCAGGGGGCTTTTTAACTATGGCTACACCTTC,CASSHGRGLFNYGYTF,-,TRBJ1-2,TRBD1,TRBV3-1/TRBV3-2
TGTGCCAGCAGTGGAACCCCCCGGGGGAGTGAGCAGTTCTTC,CASSGTPRGSEQFF,-,TRBJ2-1,-,TRBV2
TGTGCCATCAGTCCGGCAACTGGACAGGGTGGAGGCTACACCTTC,CAISPATGQGGGYTF,-,TRBJ1-2,TRBD1,TRBV10-3
TGTGCCAGCAGCTTAGTCTTCACTAGCCCGGGGGGAGGGGAGCAGTTCTTC,CASSLVFTSPGGGEQFF,-,TRBJ2-1,TRBD2,TRBV7-6
TGTGCCAGCAGCCAAGCGCAACTAGCGGGAGTCACCGGGGAGCTGTTTTTT,CASSQAQLAGVTGELFF,-,TRBJ2-2,TRBD2,TRBV4-2
TGTGCCAGCAGCTTAGGAGACAGTTCTTCACCCCTCCACTTT,CASSLGDSSSPLHF,-,TRBJ1-6,-,TRBV7-9
TGTGCCAGCTCCCGCTCTACAAACCGGGACAGGAATGGCTACACCTTC,CASSRSTNRDRNGYTF,-,TRBJ1-2,TRBD1,TRBV18
TGTGCCAGCAGTGAAGGGGGGAGGGGCACTGAAGCTTTCTTT,CASSEGGRGTEAFF,-,TRBJ1-1,-,TRBV2
TGCGCCAGCAGCTTGAACCCCAAGCGGGAAGGCTACGAGCAGTACTTC,CASSLNPKREGYEQYF,-,TRBJ2-7,TRBD2,TRBV5-1
TGTGCCAGCAGCCCGGGGGAGACCCAGTACTTC,CASSPGETQYF,-,TRBJ2-5,-,TRBV2
TGTGCCAGCAGCTTGCTGGGACAGGGAGCATATGGCTACACCTTC,CASSLLGQGAYGYTF,-,TRBJ1-2,TRBD1,TRBV11-2
TGTGCCACCCATACCCTGGCGGGAGCGGCCACAGATACGCAGTATTTT,CATHTLAGAATDTQYF,-,TRBJ2-3,TRBD2,TRBV18
TGTGCCAGCAGCTCACCAGGGACAGGGGTTGAAAAACTGTTTTTT,CASSSPGTGVEKLFF,-,TRBJ1-4,TRBD1,TRBV7-2
TGCGCCAGCAGTGAGTCGACAGCCCGTGAAAAACTGTTTTTT,CASSESTAREKLFF,-,TRBJ1-4,-,TRBV10-1
TGTGCCAGCTCACTAGGACAGGAGGCCAATCAGCCCCAGCATTTT,CASSLGQEANQPQHF,-,TRBJ1-5,TRBD1,TRBV18
TGTGCCAGCAGCTCACTGGTAGCAGATACGCAGTATTTT,CASSSLVADTQYF,few,TRBJ2-3,-,TRBV7-6